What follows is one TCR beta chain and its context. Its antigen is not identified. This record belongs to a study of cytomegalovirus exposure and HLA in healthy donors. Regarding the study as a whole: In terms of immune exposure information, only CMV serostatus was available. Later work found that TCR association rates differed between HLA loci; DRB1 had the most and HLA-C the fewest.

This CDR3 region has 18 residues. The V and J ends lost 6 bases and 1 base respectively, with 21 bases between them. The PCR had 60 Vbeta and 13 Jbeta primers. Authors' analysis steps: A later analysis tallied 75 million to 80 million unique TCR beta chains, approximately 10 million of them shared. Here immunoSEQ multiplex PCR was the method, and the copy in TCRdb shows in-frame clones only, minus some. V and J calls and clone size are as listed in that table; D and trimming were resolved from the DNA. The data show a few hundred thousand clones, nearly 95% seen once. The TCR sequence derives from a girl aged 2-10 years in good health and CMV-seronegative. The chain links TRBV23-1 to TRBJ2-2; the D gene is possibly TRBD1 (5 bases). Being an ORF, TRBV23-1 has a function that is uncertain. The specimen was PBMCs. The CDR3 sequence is CASSHDGQVGGNTGELFF. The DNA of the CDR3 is TGCGCCAGCAGCCACGATGGACAAGTTGGCGGGAACACCGGGGAGCTGTTTTTT.